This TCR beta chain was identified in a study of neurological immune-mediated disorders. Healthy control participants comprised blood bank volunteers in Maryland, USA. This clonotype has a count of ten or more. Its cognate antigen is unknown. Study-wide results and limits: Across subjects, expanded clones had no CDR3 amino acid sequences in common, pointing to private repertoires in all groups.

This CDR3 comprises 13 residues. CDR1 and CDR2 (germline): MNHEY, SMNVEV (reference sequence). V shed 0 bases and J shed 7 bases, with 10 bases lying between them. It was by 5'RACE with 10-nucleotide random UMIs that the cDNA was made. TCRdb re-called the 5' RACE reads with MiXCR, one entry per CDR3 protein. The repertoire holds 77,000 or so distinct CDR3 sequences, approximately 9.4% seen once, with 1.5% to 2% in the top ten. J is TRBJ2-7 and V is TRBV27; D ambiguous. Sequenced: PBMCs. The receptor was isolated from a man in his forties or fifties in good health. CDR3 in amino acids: CASSLSGRLEQYF. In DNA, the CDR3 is TGTGCCAGCAGTTTATCGGGCAGGCTTGAGCAGTACTTC.